This is a list of T cell receptor beta chains from one sample in a study of siplizumab effects on memory and regulatory T cells. Libraries were prepared by immunoSEQ multiplex PCR; TCRdb keeps only in-frame clonotypes and omits some of them. The sample holds roughly 100,000 clones; 80% to 95% are singletons and the top ten take more than 0.95%. Sequencing was performed on CD4+ T cells sorted from blood. Receptors originate from a human donor in good health. CDR3s include the opening cysteine and the closing phenylalanine or tryptophan. D genes are given only for firm matches.

TRBJ1-3 TRBV11-2 NA TGTGCCAGCAGCTCCCCAGGGCACGGAAACACCATATATTTT CASSSPGHGNTIYF
TRBJ2-5 TRBV5-8 NA TGTGCCAGCAGCTGGGGCCGGAGAGACGGGAAAGAGACCCAGTACTTC CASSWGRRDGKETQYF
TRBJ2-2 TRBV28 TRBD2 TGTGCCAGCAGTTTATACGGGAGGGCCTTGGACACCGGGGAGCTGTTTTTT CASSLYGRALDTGELFF
TRBJ1-1 TRBV5-4 NA TGTGCCAGCAGCTTGGACATGAACACTGAAGCTTTCTTT CASSLDMNTEAFF
TRBJ2-5 TRBV7-3 NA TGTGCCAGCAGTTCCTCGGGGCAGGGGGAGACCCAGTACTTC CASSSSGQGETQYF
TRBJ1-1 TRBV7-2 TRBD1 TGTGCCAGCAGCCCGGACAGGCTACCGAACACTGAAGCTTTCTTT CASSPDRLPNTEAFF
TRBJ1-5 TRBV19 NA TGTGCCAGTAGTATCAGGCTCCCCGGAGGAGGGGTCGGTCAGCCCCAGCATTTT CASSIRLPGGGVGQPQHF
TRBJ2-5 TRBV5-5 TRBD1 TGTGCCAGCAGCCGGCCGGGACAGAAAGAGACCCAGTACTTC CASSRPGQKETQYF
TRBJ1-5 TRBV12-5 TRBD1 TGTGCTAGTTCCACAGGGGCCAATCAGCCCCAGCATTTT CASSTGANQPQHF
TRBJ2-1 TRBV19 TRBD2 TGTGCCAGTAGTATCCAAATAGCGGGAGCACGTAACAATGAGCAGTTCTTC CASSIQIAGARNNEQFF
TRBJ2-5 TRBV10-1 NA TGCGCCAGGAGGGGGGTCGGGGGATCCCAAGAGACCCAGTACTTC CARRGVGGSQETQYF